This T cell receptor (beta chain) came from a study of metastatic and nonmetastatic thyroid tumors. Among the patients, none had received any treatment before thyroid surgery. Study results and limitations: Versus benign nodules, malignant thyroid tumors reportedly had significantly higher TCR beta diversity, in blood and tumor.

As handled by the study authors: Clinicopathological groups of papillary thyroid cancer showed CDR3 differences that were used to build a distant-metastasis classifier. Using MiXCR, TCRdb reanalyzed the PCR reads. TCRdb, rather than the study authors, made the V and J calls. The table lists tens of thousands of clones, roughly 15% of them singletons. Concerning this clone itself: Its matching antigen is unknown.

The sequenced sample was blood. The receptor was isolated from a female donor with papillary thyroid cancer or a benign thyroid nodule (not recorded which). Some clones in this sample may be carry-over from other donors' samples.

CDR3 DNA: TGTGCCAGCAGCCCCGGACAGGTGTACTACGAGCAGTACTTC. Protein: CASSPGQVYYEQYF. The chain carries TRBV11-1 and TRBJ2-7, with TRBD1 identical over 7 bases. Germline CDR1 SGHAT, CDR2 FQDESV (reference sequence). CDR3 length: 14 residues. The J segment lost 3 bases and the V segment lost 5 bases, leaving 7 bases of the junction unmatched.